This TCR beta chain was identified during a study of long-term antiretroviral therapy in people with HIV. Whole-study findings and limits: With ART, diversity went up but was still lower than in transplant donor controls.

Samples were assayed with immunoSEQ v3.0 at survey level. Produced via immunoSEQ multiplex PCR; TCRdb's table is partial and in-frame only. The table lists 20,000 to 25,000 clones, nearly 90% of them singletons. In its sample, this clone was seen a few times. What it recognizes is unknown. CDR1 and CDR2 from the germline V gene are SEHNR and FQNEAQ (reference sequence). Trimming cost V 5 bases and J 2 bases, with 9 bases left between them. This CDR3 has 13 residues. This TCR was sampled from a man aged 55 to 70 with HIV. Sequencing used unsorted PBMCs, obtained 0.6 years after starting antiretroviral therapy. The rearrangement uses TRBV7-9 and TRBJ1-2; perhaps TRBD1 as D (5 bases). DNA of the CDR3: TGTGCCAGCAGCCGGGACGGGAACTATGGCTACACCTTC. Its protein product is CASSRDGNYGYTF.